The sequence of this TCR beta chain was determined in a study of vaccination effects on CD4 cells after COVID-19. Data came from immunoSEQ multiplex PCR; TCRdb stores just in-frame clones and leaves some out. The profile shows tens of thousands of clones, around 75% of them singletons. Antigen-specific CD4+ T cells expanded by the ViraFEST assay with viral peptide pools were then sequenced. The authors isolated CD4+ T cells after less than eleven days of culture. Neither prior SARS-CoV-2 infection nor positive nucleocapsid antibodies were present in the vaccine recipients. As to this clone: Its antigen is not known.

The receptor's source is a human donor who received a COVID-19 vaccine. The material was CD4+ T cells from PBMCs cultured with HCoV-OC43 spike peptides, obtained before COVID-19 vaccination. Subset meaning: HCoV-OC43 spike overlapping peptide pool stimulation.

As DNA, the CDR3 is TGTGCCAGCAGTCCACTCCGTGTGGGGAACACTGAAGCTTTCTTT. Translation: CASSPLRVGNTEAFF. V and J are TRBV6-5 and TRBJ1-1; no clear D. Trimming pared 5 bases from V and 1 base from J, leaving 14 bases between. Germline-derived CDR1 and CDR2 are MNHEY and SVGAGI. The CDR3 loop spans 15 amino acids.